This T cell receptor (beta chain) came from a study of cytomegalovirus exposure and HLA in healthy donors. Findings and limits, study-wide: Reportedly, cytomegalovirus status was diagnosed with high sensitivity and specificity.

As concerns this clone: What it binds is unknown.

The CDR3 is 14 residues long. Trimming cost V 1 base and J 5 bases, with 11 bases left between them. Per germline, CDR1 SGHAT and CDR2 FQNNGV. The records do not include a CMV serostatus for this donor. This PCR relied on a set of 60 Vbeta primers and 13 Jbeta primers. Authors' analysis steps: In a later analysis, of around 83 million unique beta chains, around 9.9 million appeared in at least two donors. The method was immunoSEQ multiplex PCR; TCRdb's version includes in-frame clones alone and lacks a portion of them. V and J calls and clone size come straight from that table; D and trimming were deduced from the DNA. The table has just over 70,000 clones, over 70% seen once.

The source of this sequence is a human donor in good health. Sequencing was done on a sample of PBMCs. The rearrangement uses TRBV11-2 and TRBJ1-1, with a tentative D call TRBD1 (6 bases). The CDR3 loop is CASSLGGRGTEAFF. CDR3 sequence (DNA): TGTGCCAGCAGCTTAGGGGGCAGGGGTACTGAAGCTTTCTTT.